The T cell receptor beta chain described here comes from a study of T cell clonotyping in hematopoietic cell transplantation. Study outcomes and limitations: At the given depth, recipient repertoires were over 95% de novo clonotypes.

Blood collection times were about day -28 and days 30, 100, 180 posttransplant. Comments on this clone: No antigen is known for it.

Sequencing was performed with immunoSEQ multiplex PCR; in TCRdb, only in-frame clones are kept and a portion is missing. The table lists several thousand clones, 85% to 95% of them singletons. The sample here was PBMCs, taken 180 days after allogeneic stem cell transplant. This clonotype originated in a female patient aged 45-60 years who had an allogeneic stem cell transplant from an unrelated donor, so the T cells may come from the graft donor. Some clones in this sample may be carry-over from other donors' samples.

The DNA for the CDR3 is TGCGCCAGCAGCCCCCAGGAGGGAAGTAATTCACCCCTCCACTTT. As protein: CASSPQEGSNSPLHF. V usage is TRBV5-1 and J usage is TRBJ1-6; D is unclear. This CDR3 region has 15 residues. From germline, CDR1 is SGHRS and CDR2 YFSETQ. V was clipped by 4 bases and J by 6 bases, with 14 bases between them. The variable domain in full, completed from reference TRBV5-1 and TRBJ1-6, reads KAGVTQTPRYLIKTRGQQVTLSCSPISGHRSVSWYQQTPGQGLQFLFEYFSETQRNKGNFPGRFSGRQFSNSRSEMNVSTLELGDSALYLCASSPQEGSNSPLHFGNGTRLTVT.